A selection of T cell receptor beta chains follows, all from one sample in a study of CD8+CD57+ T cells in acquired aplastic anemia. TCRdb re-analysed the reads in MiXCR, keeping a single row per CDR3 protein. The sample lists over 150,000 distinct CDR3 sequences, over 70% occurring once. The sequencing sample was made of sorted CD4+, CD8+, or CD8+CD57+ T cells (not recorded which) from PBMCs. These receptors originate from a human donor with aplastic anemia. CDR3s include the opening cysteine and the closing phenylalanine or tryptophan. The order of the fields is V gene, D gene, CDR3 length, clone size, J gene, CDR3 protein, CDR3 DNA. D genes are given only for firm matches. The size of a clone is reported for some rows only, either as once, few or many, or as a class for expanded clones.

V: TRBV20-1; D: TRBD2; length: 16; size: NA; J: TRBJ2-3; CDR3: CSARLLAGPSTDTQYF; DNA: TGCAGTGCTCGATTACTAGCGGGACCTTCCACAGATACGCAGTATTTT
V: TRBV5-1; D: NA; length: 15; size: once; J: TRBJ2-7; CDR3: CASSLGGDGVNEQYF; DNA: TGCGCCAGCAGCTTGGGCGGGGACGGCGTGAACGAGCAGTACTTC
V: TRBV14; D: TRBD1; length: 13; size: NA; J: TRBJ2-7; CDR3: CASSQIQGPGRYF; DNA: TGTGCCAGCAGCCAAATACAGGGGCCGGGACGTTACTTC
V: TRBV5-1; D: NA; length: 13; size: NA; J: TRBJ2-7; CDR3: CASSITNFVEQYF; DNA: TGCGCCAGCAGCATCACTAATTTCGTCGAGCAGTACTTC
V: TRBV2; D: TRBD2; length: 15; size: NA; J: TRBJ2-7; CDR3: CASRRGASGVDEQYF; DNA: TGTGCCAGCAGGAGGGGGGCTAGCGGGGTCGACGAGCAGTACTTC
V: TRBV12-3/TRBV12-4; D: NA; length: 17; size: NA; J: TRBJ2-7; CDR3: CASSKTLRASFPYEQYF; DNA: TGTGCCAGCAGCAAGACCCTTAGGGCCAGCTTTCCCTACGAGCAGTACTTC
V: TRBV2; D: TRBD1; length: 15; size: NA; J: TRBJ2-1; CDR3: CASSEFGQGFNEQFF; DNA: TGTGCCAGCAGTGAATTTGGACAGGGGTTCAATGAGCAGTTCTTC
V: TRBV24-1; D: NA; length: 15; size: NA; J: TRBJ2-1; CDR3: CATSDLGQTNNEQFF; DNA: TGTGCCACCAGTGATTTGGGGCAGACCAACAATGAGCAGTTCTTC
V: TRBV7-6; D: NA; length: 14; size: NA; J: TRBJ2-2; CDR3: CASSFGLNTGELFF; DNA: TGTGCCAGCAGCTTTGGACTGAACACCGGGGAGCTGTTTTTT
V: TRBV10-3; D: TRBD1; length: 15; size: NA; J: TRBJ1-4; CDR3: CAISDRDRVGEKLFF; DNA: TGTGCCATCAGTGATAGGGACAGGGTGGGTGAAAAACTGTTTTTT
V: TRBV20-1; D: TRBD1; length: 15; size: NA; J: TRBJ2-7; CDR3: CSARASDRGFYEQYF; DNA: TGCAGTGCTAGAGCTTCGGACAGGGGTTTTTACGAGCAGTACTTC
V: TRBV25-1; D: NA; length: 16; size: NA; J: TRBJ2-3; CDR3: CASSEYLSGSTDTQYF; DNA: TGTGCCAGCAGTGAATATCTAAGCGGCAGCACAGATACGCAGTATTTT
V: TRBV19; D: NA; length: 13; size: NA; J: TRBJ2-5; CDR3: CASGWAIQETQYF; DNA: TGTGCCAGTGGGTGGGCCATCCAAGAGACCCAGTACTTC
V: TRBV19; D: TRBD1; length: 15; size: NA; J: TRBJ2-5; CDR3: CASSEGGTGGETQYF; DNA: TGTGCCAGTAGTGAAGGGGGGACAGGGGGAGAGACCCAGTACTTC
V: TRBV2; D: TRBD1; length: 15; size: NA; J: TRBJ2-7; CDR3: CASSLGQGYSYEQYF; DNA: TGTGCCAGCAGTCTCGGACAGGGGTACTCCTACGAGCAGTACTTC
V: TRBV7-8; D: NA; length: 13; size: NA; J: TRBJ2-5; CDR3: CASSSGYQETQYF; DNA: TGTGCCAGCAGCTCGGGTTATCAGGAGACCCAGTACTTC
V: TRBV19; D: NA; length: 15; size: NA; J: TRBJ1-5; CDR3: CASRRSRDSNQPQHF; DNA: TGTGCCAGTCGCCGCTCCCGGGACAGCAATCAGCCCCAGCATTTT
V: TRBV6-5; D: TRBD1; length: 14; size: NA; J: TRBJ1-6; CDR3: CASSSGQENSPLHF; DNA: TGTGCCAGCAGTTCGGGACAGGAGAATTCACCCCTCCACTTT
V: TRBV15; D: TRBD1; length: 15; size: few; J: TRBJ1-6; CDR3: CATSSAGTGESPLHF; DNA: TGTGCCACCAGCAGCGCCGGGACAGGGGAGTCACCCCTCCACTTT
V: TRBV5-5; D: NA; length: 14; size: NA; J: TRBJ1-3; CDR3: CASSIGPDGNTIYF; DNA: TGTGCCAGCAGCATTGGGCCTGATGGAAACACCATATATTTT
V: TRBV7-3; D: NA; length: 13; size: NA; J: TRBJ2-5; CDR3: CASSLNPGEAQYF; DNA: TGTGCCAGCAGCTTAAACCCCGGGGAGGCCCAGTACTTC
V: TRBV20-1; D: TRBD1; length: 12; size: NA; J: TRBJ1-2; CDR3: CSAEDRREGYTF; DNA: TGCAGTGCCGAGGACAGGCGGGAAGGCTACACCTTC
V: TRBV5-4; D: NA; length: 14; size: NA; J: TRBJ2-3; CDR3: CASSLVASAHTQYF; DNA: TGTGCCAGCAGCTTGGTTGCTAGCGCGCATACGCAGTATTTT
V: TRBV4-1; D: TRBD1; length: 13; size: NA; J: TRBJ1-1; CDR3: CASSTTGRSEAFF; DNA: TGTGCCAGCAGCACGACAGGGCGAAGTGAAGCTTTCTTT
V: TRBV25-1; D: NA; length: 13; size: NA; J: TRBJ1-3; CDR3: CASSEFLVNTIYF; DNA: TGTGCCAGCAGTGAATTCCTTGTCAACACCATATATTTT
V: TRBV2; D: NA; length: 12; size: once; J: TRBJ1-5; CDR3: CASSFGRVPQHF; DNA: TGTGCCAGCAGTTTTGGTCGCGTGCCCCAGCATTTT
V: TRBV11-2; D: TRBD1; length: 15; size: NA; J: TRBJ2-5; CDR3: CASSSEGRGRETQYF; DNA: TGTGCCAGCAGCTCCGAGGGCAGGGGGCGAGAGACCCAGTACTTC
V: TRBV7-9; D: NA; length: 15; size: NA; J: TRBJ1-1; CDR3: CASKRVRGGDTEAFF; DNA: TGTGCCAGCAAGCGGGTCAGGGGAGGGGACACTGAAGCTTTCTTT
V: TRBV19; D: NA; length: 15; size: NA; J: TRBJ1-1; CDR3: CASSRYGGTGTEAFF; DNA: TGTGCCAGTAGCCGATACGGGGGGACGGGCACTGAAGCTTTCTTT
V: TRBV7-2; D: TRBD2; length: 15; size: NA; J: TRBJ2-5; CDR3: CASSPTPGGGETQYF; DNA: TGTGCCAGCAGCCCGACCCCGGGGGGGGGAGAGACCCAGTACTTC
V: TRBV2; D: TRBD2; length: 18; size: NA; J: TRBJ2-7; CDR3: CASSERFNLAGRAYEQYF; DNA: TGTGCCAGCAGTGAACGATTCAATCTAGCGGGACGGGCGTACGAGCAGTACTTC
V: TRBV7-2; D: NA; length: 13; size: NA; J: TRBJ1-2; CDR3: CASSPSPGAGYTF; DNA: TGTGCCAGCTCCCCTAGCCCGGGGGCTGGCTACACCTTC
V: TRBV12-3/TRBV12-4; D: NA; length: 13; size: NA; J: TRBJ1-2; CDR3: CASSNSGGEGYTF; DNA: TGTGCCAGCAGCAACTCCGGGGGTGAGGGCTACACCTTC
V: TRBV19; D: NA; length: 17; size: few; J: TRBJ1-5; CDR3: CASSIDRTSLSNQPQHF; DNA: TGTGCCAGTAGTATTGACAGGACGTCGTTGAGCAATCAGCCCCAGCATTTT
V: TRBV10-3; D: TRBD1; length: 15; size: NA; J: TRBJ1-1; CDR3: CASSYLGQGNTEAFF; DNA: TGTGCCAGCAGTTACCTGGGACAGGGGAACACTGAAGCTTTCTTT
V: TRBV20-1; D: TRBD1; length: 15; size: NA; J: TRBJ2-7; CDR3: CSARGPGTGRSEQYF; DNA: TGCAGTGCTAGGGGGCCCGGGACAGGGCGAAGCGAGCAGTACTTC
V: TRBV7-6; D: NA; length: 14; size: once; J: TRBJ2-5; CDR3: CASSFGTSGETQYF; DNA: TGTGCCAGCAGCTTTGGGACCAGCGGGGAGACCCAGTACTTC
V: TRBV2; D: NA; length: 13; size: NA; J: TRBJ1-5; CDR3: CASNEDSNQPQHF; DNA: TGTGCCAGCAATGAGGATAGCAATCAGCCCCAGCATTTT
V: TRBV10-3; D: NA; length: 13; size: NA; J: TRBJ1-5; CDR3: CAISGTLYLPQHF; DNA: TGTGCCATCAGTGGGACCCTCTATCTGCCCCAGCATTTT
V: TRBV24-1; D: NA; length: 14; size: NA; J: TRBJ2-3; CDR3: CATSDYRSTDTQYF; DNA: TGTGCCACCAGTGATTATCGGTCCACAGATACGCAGTATTTT
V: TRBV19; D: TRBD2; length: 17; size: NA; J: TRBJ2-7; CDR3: CASSLPPGLEASYEQYF; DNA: TGTGCCAGTAGTCTACCGCCGGGACTAGAAGCATCCTACGAGCAGTACTTC
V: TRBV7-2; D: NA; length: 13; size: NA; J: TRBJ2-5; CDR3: CASSPWRGETQYF; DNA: TGTGCCAGCAGCCCCTGGAGGGGGGAGACCCAGTACTTC
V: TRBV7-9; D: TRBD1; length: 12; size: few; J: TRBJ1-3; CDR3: CASIQSGTALYF; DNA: TGTGCCAGCATCCAGAGTGGGACAGCGCTCTATTTT
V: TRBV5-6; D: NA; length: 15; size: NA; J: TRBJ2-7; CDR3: CASSFNPLSSYEQYF; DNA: TGTGCCAGCAGCTTTAACCCCCTCAGCTCCTACGAGCAGTACTTC
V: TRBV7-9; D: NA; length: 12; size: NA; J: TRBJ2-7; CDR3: CASSGSGGEQYF; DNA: TGTGCCAGCAGCGGTAGTGGGGGCGAGCAGTACTTC
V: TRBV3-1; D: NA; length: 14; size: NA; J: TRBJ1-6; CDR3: CASSQVGGNSPLHF; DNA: TGTGCCAGCAGCCAAGTAGGGGGAAATTCACCCCTCCACTTT